This T cell receptor (beta chain) was identified in a study of cytomegalovirus exposure and HLA in healthy donors. Whole-study context: The 95 million to 120 million unique TCR beta sequences, from roughly 170 million T cells, were found by an earlier analysis. General study findings and limits: Productive rates of about 87% or about 30% were seen for most TCR beta V segments in an earlier analysis. The authors assumed roughly uniform sequencing depth across donors for presence/absence analyses.

Each donor was healthy, and each was a bone marrow donor. To note about this clone: What it binds is not known.

It was with 60 Vbeta and 13 Jbeta primers that the PCR ran. Only in-frame clones appear in the TCRdb table, and some are missing; sequencing was by immunoSEQ multiplex PCR. The sample includes tens of thousands of clones, roughly two thirds of them seen just once. The CDR3 length is 14 residues. Trimming left V 3 bases short and J 3 bases short, with 11 bases between. Germline V CDR1 and CDR2: SEHNR, FQNEAQ (reference sequence). The rearrangement joins TRBV7-9 to TRBJ1-2; D possibly corresponds to TRBD1 (5 bases). The sequenced sample was PBMCs. This clonotype was obtained from a human donor in good health. The CDR3: CASSFSGLDYGYTF. DNA of the CDR3: TGTGCCAGCAGCTTCTCAGGGCTTGACTATGGCTACACCTTC.